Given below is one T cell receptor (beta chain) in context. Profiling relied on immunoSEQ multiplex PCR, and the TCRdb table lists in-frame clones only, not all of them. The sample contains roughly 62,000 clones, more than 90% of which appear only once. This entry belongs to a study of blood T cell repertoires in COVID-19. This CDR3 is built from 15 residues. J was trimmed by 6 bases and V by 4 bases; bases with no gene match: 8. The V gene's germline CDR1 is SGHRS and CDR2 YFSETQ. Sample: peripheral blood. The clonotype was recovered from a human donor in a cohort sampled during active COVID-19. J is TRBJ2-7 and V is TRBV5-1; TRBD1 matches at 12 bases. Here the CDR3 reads CASSARDRGPIEQYF. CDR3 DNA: TGCGCCAGCAGCGCCCGGGACAGGGGGCCAATCGAGCAGTACTTC.